The 29 T cell receptor beta chains below were found in one sample sequenced in a study of graft-versus-host responses after intestinal transplantation. Their recognized antigens are unknown. Some clones are missing from TCRdb's copy, which holds only in-frame ones; the method was immunoSEQ multiplex PCR. The sample lists tens of thousands of clones; approximately 92% were seen once. This specimen was unstimulated CD8+ T cells sorted from spleen or lymph node cells, taken before intestinal transplant. Source of these receptors: a human donor who received an intestinal transplant.

This chain links TRBV14 with TRBJ2-7; 10 bases match TRBD2. The CDR3 loop spans 16 amino acids. CDR1 and CDR2 (germline): SGHDN, FVKESK. V was pared by 4 bases and J by 6 bases, with 12 bases of the junction left unmatched. CDR3 protein: CASSLRAGGLSFEQYF. The CDR3 DNA reads as TGTGCCAGCAGCCTAAGAGCGGGGGGGCTTTCATTCGAGCAGTACTTC.

This chain uses TRBV4-1 with TRBJ2-3; 15 bases are shared with TRBD2. The ends lost 3 bases at V and 3 bases at J; junction bases unmatched: 4. Germline lookup yields CDR1 MGHRA and CDR2 YSYEKL. The CDR3 spans 17 residues. This chain's CDR3 is CASSHGLAGGKTDTQYF. In DNA form, the CDR3 reads TGCGCCAGCAGCCACGGACTAGCGGGAGGGAAGACAGATACGCAGTATTTT.

This chain joins TRBV7-8 and TRBJ2-7, with D perhaps matching TRBD2 (5 bases). The V gene's germline CDR1 is SGHVS and CDR2 FQNEAQ. The CDR3 contains 16 residues. V lost 4 bases and J lost 7, with 23 bases in between. DNA for the CDR3: TGTGCCAGCAGCTCCCTCAAGGGAGTTCGGGTCCTTGAGCAGTACTTC. Encoded protein: CASSSLKGVRVLEQYF.

This clone was counted once. This chain connects TRBV14 to TRBJ1-2; 7 bases are a match to TRBD1. The CDR3 has 15 residues. CDR1 and CDR2 from the germline V gene are SGHDN and FVKESK. V lost 1 base and J lost 2; bases outside the gene matches: 4. CDR3 region: CASSQVHRGNYGYTF. In DNA, the CDR3 is TGTGCCAGCAGCCAAGTGCACAGGGGAAACTATGGCTACACCTTC.

Details on this clone: The same CDR3 also results from other DNA sequences found in this sample. V usage is TRBV4-2 and J usage is TRBJ1-4, with 8 positions matching TRBD1. The CDR3 has 14 residues. Germline V CDR1 and CDR2: LGHNA, YNFKEQ. With 4 bases clipped from V and 12 bases from J, the junction kept 10 bases outside the gene matches. The CDR3 coding sequence is TGTGCCAGCAGCCCCGGACAGGGAGGTAGGGAACTGTTTTTT. Amino acid sequence: CASSPGQGGRELFF.

In its sample, this clone was seen a few times. The V call is TRBV19, the J call TRBJ1-4; 9 nucleotides align to TRBD1. Germline trimming cut 9 bases from V and 6 bases from J; bases unmatched to any gene: 2. The CDR3 runs to 12 residues. Germline V lookup: CDR1 LNHDA, CDR2 SQIVND (reference sequence). CDR3 in amino acids: CASRTGDEKLFF. CDR3 coding DNA: TGTGCCAGCAGGACAGGGGATGAAAAACTGTTTTTT.

V gene TRBV7-9 combines with J gene TRBJ2-3; 13 nucleotides align to TRBD2. The V segment lost 6 bases and the J segment 2 bases; nucleotides outside the gene matches: 8. The CDR3 has 17 amino acids. Germline V gene lookup returns CDR1 SEHNR and CDR2 FQNEAQ (reference sequence). The CDR3 reads CASRRTSGSPHTDTQYF. The DNA for the CDR3 is TGTGCCAGCAGACGGACTAGCGGGAGCCCCCACACAGATACGCAGTATTTT.

The chain carries TRBV6-5 and TRBJ2-4, with TRBD2 matching 11 bases. The CDR3 length is 15 residues. The germline CDR1 and CDR2 sequences are MNHEY and SVGAGI. With 2 bases clipped from V and 8 bases from J, the junction kept 5 bases outside the gene matches. CDR3 region: CASSYGTSGSDIQYF. The CDR3 nucleotides read TGTGCCAGCAGTTACGGTACTAGCGGGAGTGACATTCAGTACTTC.

The chain has TRBV6-5 and TRBJ1-1; 7 nucleotides align to TRBD1. J was trimmed by 8 bases and V by 0 bases; bases with no gene match: 12. The germline V gene encodes CDR1 MNHEY and CDR2 SVGAGI. The CDR3 covers 16 residues. The CDR3 nucleotides are TGTGCCAGCAGTTACTCGGAAGGGGACAGTAGTTTAGAAGCTTTCTTT. It translates to CASSYSEGDSSLEAFF.

V gene TRBV7-9 combines with J gene TRBJ1-1, with 7 bases aligning to TRBD1. This CDR3 is built from 12 residues. J was trimmed by 13 bases and V by 5 bases; bases with no gene match: 10. In germline, CDR1 is SEHNR, CDR2 FQNEAQ (reference sequence). As DNA, the CDR3 is TGTGCCAGCAGCGAAACACAGGGGTCGGATTTCTTT. Translated: CASSETQGSDFF.

J is TRBJ1-5 and V is TRBV21-1. TRBV21-1 is a pseudogene segment. This CDR3 has 16 amino acids. The CDR3 DNA is TGTGCCAGCAGCAAAGTTCGGACTCCCTGGAGACAGCCCCAGCATTTT. This gives the protein CASSKVRTPWRQPQHF.

The V gene is TRBV13, the J gene TRBJ2-1, with 13 bases matching TRBD2. The CDR3 consists of 16 residues. Per germline, CDR1 PRHDT and CDR2 FYEKMQ (reference sequence). With 1 base clipped from V and 7 bases from J, the junction kept 4 bases outside the gene matches. The CDR3 region is CASSLAPGLAGNEQFF. CDR3 sequence (DNA): TGTGCCAGCAGCTTAGCCCCGGGACTAGCGGGAAATGAGCAGTTCTTC.

The CDR3 nucleotides read TGCAGCGTTGAAGGACTAGCGCCAAGCACAGATACGCAGTATTTT. Encoded protein: CSVEGLAPSTDTQYF. This sequence joins TRBV29-1 and TRBJ2-3, with 8 bases aligning to TRBD2. The V segment lost 1 base and the J segment 0 bases; nucleotides outside the gene matches: 3. Germline values: CDR1 SQVTM, CDR2 ANQGSEA. There are 15 residues in the CDR3.

The V call is TRBV19, the J call TRBJ2-2; D ambiguous. This CDR3 spans 14 amino acids. The germline gives CDR1 LNHDA, CDR2 SQIVND (reference sequence). Deletions cut 2 bases from V and 4 bases from J, with 8 bases between. DNA for the CDR3: TGTGCCAGTAGTATAATGGCAGGCACCGGGGAGCTGTTTTTT. This sequence encodes CASSIMAGTGELFF.

This CDR3 reads CASSFLAGVETQYF. The CDR3 bases are TGTGCCAGCAGTTTCCTAGCGGGAGTTGAGACCCAGTACTTC. The V gene is TRBV28, the J gene TRBJ2-5; 10 nucleotides line up with TRBD2. The CDR3 contains 14 residues. With V trimmed by 3 bases and J by 5 bases, 3 bases remained unmatched. The V gene's germline CDR1 is MDHEN and CDR2 SYDVKM.

This clone was observed a handful of times. V usage is TRBV19 and J usage is TRBJ1-1, with D uncertain. From germline, CDR1 is LNHDA and CDR2 SQIVND (reference sequence). The ends were cut back, 5 bases at V and 0 bases at J, with 7 bases in the middle. The CDR3 sequence is 13 residues long. The CDR3 loop reads CASSLSVNTEAFF. The DNA of the CDR3 is TGTGCCAGTAGTTTGTCAGTGAACACTGAAGCTTTCTTT.

V and J are TRBV19 and TRBJ1-6; possibly TRBD1 for D (5 bases). Germline V gives CDR1 LNHDA, CDR2 SQIVND (reference sequence). The CDR3 covers 13 residues. V was cut by 3 bases and J by 10 bases, with 10 bases left in between. In nucleotides, the CDR3 is TGTGCCAGTAGTATGGGGGGAATCTCACCCCTCCACTTT. As protein: CASSMGGISPLHF. Based on the CDR3 plus reference TRBV19 and TRBJ1-6, the full variable domain is DGGITQSPKYLFRKEGQNVTLSCEQNLNHDAMYWYRQDPGQGLRLIYYSQIVNDFQKGDIAEGYSVSREKKESFPLTVTSAQKNPTAFYLCASSMGGISPLHFGNGTRLTVT.

The gene calls are TRBV29-1 and TRBJ2-1, with a possible D match to TRBD2 (6 bases). The CDR3 runs to 16 residues. V was shortened by 3 bases and J by 2 bases, with 17 bases between the two germline ends. The germline CDR1 and CDR2 sequences are SQVTM and ANQGSEA. CDR3 protein: CSVESPERATYNEQFF. The CDR3 region has the DNA TGCAGCGTTGAGAGTCCTGAGCGGGCAACCTACAATGAGCAGTTCTTC.

The genes are TRBV27 and TRBJ2-1; D might be TRBD1 (5 bases). CDR1 is MNHEY and CDR2 is SMNVEV in the germline V gene (reference sequence). V dropped 6 bases and J dropped 0 bases, with 12 bases sitting between them. This CDR3 contains 15 residues. The CDR3 loop reads CASRVGASSYNEQFF. The CDR3 DNA reads TGTGCCAGCAGGGTTGGGGCGAGCTCCTACAATGAGCAGTTCTTC.

The chain is built from TRBV7-3 and TRBJ1-2, with 7 positions matching TRBD1. In germline, CDR1 is SGHTA, CDR2 FQGTGA. With V trimmed by 0 bases and J by 4 bases, 8 bases remained unmatched. CDR3 size: 16 residues. The CDR3 region has the DNA TGTGCCAGCAGCTTAACGGCAACGGGACAGCCCTATGGCTACACCTTC. Encoded protein: CASSLTATGQPYGYTF.

The V gene is TRBV7-9, the J gene TRBJ1-5; TRBD1 aligns across 8 bases. Germline assignment: CDR1 SEHNR and CDR2 FQNEAQ (reference sequence). This CDR3 is 14 amino acids long. V was clipped by 1 base and J by 6 bases; unmatched bases: 2. This CDR3 is CASSLGQGSQPQHF. The CDR3 coding sequence is TGTGCCAGCAGCTTAGGACAGGGGTCTCAGCCCCAGCATTTT.

This clone was seen only once. This chain joins TRBV19 and TRBJ1-4; D unclear. CDR3 length: 15 amino acids. Trimming shortened V by 8 bases and J by 0 bases, and 13 bases separated the two germline ends. In germline, CDR1 is LNHDA, CDR2 SQIVND (reference sequence). The CDR3 protein is CASGYGPSTNEKLFF. The CDR3 DNA sequence: TGTGCCAGTGGTTATGGCCCTTCAACTAATGAAAAACTGTTTTTT.

This clone has a handful of counts. This sequence joins TRBV6-1 and TRBJ1-5; TRBD1 is a possible D gene (5 bases). The germline V and J ends were trimmed by 10 bases and 7 bases, with 14 bases remaining between them. The CDR3 loop spans 12 amino acids. Germline V CDR1 and CDR2: MNHNS, SASEGT. CDR3 amino acids: CATNGAMQPQHF. The CDR3 coding sequence is TGTGCCACCAATGGGGCGATGCAGCCCCAGCATTTT.

The rearrangement joins TRBV5-3 to TRBJ1-2, with D perhaps TRBD1 (5 bases). TRBV5-3 is noted as an ORF with a role that remains uncertain. The length of the CDR3 is 16 residues. The chain's CDR3 is CSENAGRGSYNYGYTF. The CDR3 nucleotides read TGTTCAGAAAACGCTGGGCGGGGCAGCTATAACTATGGCTACACCTTC.

The chain links TRBV5-1 to TRBJ1-1, with D possibly being TRBD1 (5 bases). The germline CDR1 and CDR2 sequences are SGHRS and YFSETQ. The CDR3 extends over 14 amino acids. Trimming removed 0 bases at V and 0 bases at J, with 6 bases between. The CDR3 loop is CASSLGGVNTEAFF. The CDR3 bases are TGCGCCAGCAGCTTGGGGGGCGTGAACACTGAAGCTTTCTTT.

J is TRBJ2-7 and V is TRBV5-4; 7 bases are shared with TRBD2. V trimming: 4 bases; J trimming: 3 bases; junction bases outside the gene matches: 7. The CDR3 loop spans 14 amino acids. The germline V gene has CDR1 SGHNT and CDR2 YYREEE (reference sequence). CDR3 residues: CASSQTSEYYEQYF. The CDR3 DNA reads as TGTGCCAGCAGCCAAACTAGCGAGTACTACGAGCAGTACTTC. The variable domain in full, with the rest retrieved from reference TRBV5-4 and TRBJ2-7, is ETGVTQSPTHLIKTRGQQVTLRCSSQSGHNTVSWYQQALGQGPQFIFQYYREEENGRGNFPPRFSGLQFPNYSSELNVNALELDDSALYLCASSQTSEYYEQYFGPGTRLTVT.

The rearrangement joins TRBV5-1 to TRBJ2-7; the match to TRBD1 covers 8 bases. V dropped 0 bases and J dropped 3; count of bases not matched to a gene: 8. Germline CDR1 is SGHRS and CDR2 is YFSETQ. The CDR3 totals 16 residues. CDR3 sequence (DNA): TGCGCCAGCAGCTTGGCCGTAGGGGACAGGTACTACGAGCAGTACTTC. Its translation is CASSLAVGDRYYEQYF.

The gene calls are TRBV19 and TRBJ2-7; 7 bases line up with TRBD2. V gave up 6 bases and J gave up 4 bases; unmatched junction bases: 18. The germline V gene encodes CDR1 LNHDA and CDR2 SQIVND (reference sequence). The CDR3 extends over 17 amino acids. CDR3 in amino acids: CASSQGSGGRWAYEQYF. CDR3 coding DNA: TGTGCCAGTAGCCAAGGGTCCGGCGGGAGATGGGCATACGAGCAGTACTTC. Based on the CDR3 plus reference TRBV19 and TRBJ2-7, the full variable domain is DGGITQSPKYLFRKEGQNVTLSCEQNLNHDAMYWYRQDPGQGLRLIYYSQIVNDFQKGDIAEGYSVSREKKESFPLTVTSAQKNPTAFYLCASSQGSGGRWAYEQYFGPGTRLTVT.

The chain is built from TRBV4-2 and TRBJ2-1; TRBD2 matches 12 bases. The J segment lost 8 bases and the V segment lost 4 bases, leaving 3 bases of the junction unmatched. The CDR3 is 14 amino acids. Germline CDR1 and CDR2: LGHNA and YNFKEQ. The DNA for the CDR3 is TGTGCCAGCAGCCCGGGACTAGCGGGTGATGAGCAGTTCTTC. This codes for CASSPGLAGDEQFF.